This TCR beta chain derives from a study of T cell responses to AZD1222 COVID-19 vaccine. Whole-study findings and limits: Spike-specific TCR breadth and depth both grew after two AZD1222 doses. The sample set comprised mostly white British donors with more females, and clonal diversity was possibly underestimated. Recipients of AZD1222 seropositive at baseline numbered only six or seven.

CDR3 length equals 17 residues. Germline assignment: CDR1 SGHAT and CDR2 FQNNGV. Trimming pared 5 bases from V and 2 bases from J, leaving 21 bases between. Data came from immunoSEQ multiplex PCR; TCRdb stores just in-frame clones and leaves some out. The data show some 120,000 clones, roughly 88% seen once. About this clone: As yet, its antigen is unknown.

The sample was peripheral blood, taken on day 0 of AZD1222 vaccination. The V gene is TRBV11-2, the J gene TRBJ2-5; perhaps D is TRBD1 or TRBD2 (6 bases each). The clonotype originates from an adult in good health. The CDR3 DNA reads as TGTGCCAGCAGCAGGGGGGTTGGTGCAGGCCGGCAAGAGACCCAGTACTTC. Its protein product is CASSRGVGAGRQETQYF.